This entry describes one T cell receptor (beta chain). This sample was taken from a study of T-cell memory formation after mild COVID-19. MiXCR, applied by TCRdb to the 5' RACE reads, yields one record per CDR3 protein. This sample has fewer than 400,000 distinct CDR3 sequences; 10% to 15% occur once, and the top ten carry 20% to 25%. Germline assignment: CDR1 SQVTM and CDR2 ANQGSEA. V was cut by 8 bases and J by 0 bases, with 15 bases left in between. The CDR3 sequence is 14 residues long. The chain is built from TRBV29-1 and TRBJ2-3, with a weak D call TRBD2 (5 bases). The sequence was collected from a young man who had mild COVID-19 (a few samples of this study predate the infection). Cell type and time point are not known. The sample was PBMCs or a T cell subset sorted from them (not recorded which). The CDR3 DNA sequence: TGCAGCATCAACCCCGGGGTGAGCACAGATACGCAGTATTTT. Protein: CSINPGVSTDTQYF.